This TCR beta chain was documented in a study of CD8 T cells in Susac syndrome. CDR1 is LGHNA and CDR2 is YSLEER in the germline V gene. V was trimmed by 3 bases and J by 5 bases, leaving 19 bases between them. This CDR3 contains 16 residues. The RNA input was about 0.45 to 1 ug, and it was reverse transcribed with random hexamers. TCRdb re-called the immunoSEQ multiplex PCR reads through MiXCR, storing one row per CDR3 protein. This table has about 290,000 distinct CDR3 sequences, 65% to 90% appearing once. This clonotype was observed a single time. Specimen: CD8+ T cells from PBMCs. This rearrangement joins TRBV4-3 to TRBJ2-5; D possibly matches TRBD1 or TRBD2 (5 bases each). This TCR was sampled from a human donor with multiple sclerosis. CDR3 region: CASSHSLGTLGETQYF. As DNA, the CDR3 is TGCGCCAGCAGCCATTCCCTTGGGACGCTCGGGGAGACCCAGTACTTC.